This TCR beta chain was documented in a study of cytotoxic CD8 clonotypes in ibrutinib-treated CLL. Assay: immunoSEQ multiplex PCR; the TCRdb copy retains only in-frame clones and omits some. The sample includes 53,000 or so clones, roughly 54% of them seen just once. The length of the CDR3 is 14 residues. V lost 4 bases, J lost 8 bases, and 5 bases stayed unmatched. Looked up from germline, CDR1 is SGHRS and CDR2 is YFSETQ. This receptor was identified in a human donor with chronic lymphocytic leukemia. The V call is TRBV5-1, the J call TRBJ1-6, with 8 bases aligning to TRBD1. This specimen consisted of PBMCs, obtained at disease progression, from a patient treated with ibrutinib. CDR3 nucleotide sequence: TGCGCCAGCAGCCCCGACAGGGGAGATTCACCCCTCCACTTT. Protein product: CASSPDRGDSPLHF.